This T cell receptor beta chain was sequenced for a study of shared clonotypes between healthy human individuals. Study-wide results and caveats: It was observed that approximately 5% of naive CD4 clonotypes were shared across a handful of donors.

Regarding this clone: What it recognizes is unknown.

This CDR3 comprises 15 residues. Germline CDR1 reads SGHAT; CDR2 reads FQNNGV. Naive CD8 isolation took CD45RO-negative cells positively selected for CCR7 and excluded terminally differentiated effector memory CD45RA+ cells. Sequencing used immunoSEQ multiplex PCR; TCRdb keeps in-frame clones, though not all of them. This sample carries about 2.1 million clones, roughly 93% of them seen once, and the ten largest clones take about 1.7%. The sequence was collected from a man in his late teens or twenties in good health. Some clones in this sample may be carry-over from other donors' samples. The sample taken for sequencing was naive CD8+ T cells from PBMCs. This chain joins TRBV11-2 and TRBJ2-5; the D is unclear. The better agreement between TRBJ2-7 and the DNA end casts doubt on the J call. The CDR3 nucleotides are TGTGCCAGCAGCTTAGGCTTTGAGAGCTCCTACGAGCAGTACTTC. Amino acid sequence: CASSLGFESSYEQYF.